This TCR beta chain is drawn from a study of breast tumors, draining lymph nodes, adjacent tissues. This clonotype came up many times. Per germline, CDR1 SGHRS and CDR2 YFSETQ. The CDR3 is 16 residues long. The J segment lost 0 bases and the V segment lost 4 bases, leaving 1 base of the junction unmatched. Samples came from axillary lymph nodes draining the breast cancer. In TCRdb, the multiplex PCR reads were re-called with MiXCR into one record per CDR3 protein. The data contain some 230,000 distinct CDR3 sequences, 34% of them seen just once; the ten biggest clones take up 3% to 4%. This sequence was found in a female donor with breast cancer. Some clones in this sample may be carry-over from other donors' samples. The V gene is TRBV5-1, the J gene TRBJ2-2, with TRBD2 identical over 12 bases. Sequenced sample: axillary lymph node tissue. The CDR3 loop is CASSGLAGTNTGELFF. The DNA for the CDR3 is TGCGCCAGCAGCGGACTAGCGGGGACGAACACCGGGGAGCTGTTTTTT. Complete variable domain (other parts from reference TRBV5-1 and TRBJ2-2): KAGVTQTPRYLIKTRGQQVTLSCSPISGHRSVSWYQQTPGQGLQFLFEYFSETQRNKGNFPGRFSGRQFSNSRSEMNVSTLELGDSALYLCASSGLAGTNTGELFFGEGSRLTVL.